These 23 T cell receptor beta chains originate from one sample sequenced in a study of PD-1 blockade in classical Hodgkin lymphoma. Produced via immunoSEQ multiplex PCR; TCRdb's table is partial and in-frame only. This table has 100,000 or so clones, just over 90% appearing once. The time point here: cycle 4 day 1 (C4D1), after 6 weeks of nivolumab. Autologous stem cell transplantation was followed by relapse in every patient, and brentuximab vedotin exposure varied. The specimen comprised peripheral blood mononuclear cells (PBMCs), sampled before the fourth cycle of nivolumab. These receptors were collected from a human donor with classical Hodgkin lymphoma.

The chain links TRBV19 to TRBJ2-7, with D possibly matching TRBD2 (6 bases). This CDR3 region has 10 residues. Germline CDR1 and CDR2: LNHDA and SQIVND (reference sequence). V lost 9 bases and J lost 5, with 8 bases in between. The DNA for the CDR3 is TGTGCCAGGGGGGAGGACGAGCAGTACTTC. Amino acid sequence: CARGEDEQYF.

Notes on this clone: One junction end disagrees with the germline gene, perhaps due to a read error. This sequence joins TRBV7-9 and TRBJ1-2; unclear D gene. This CDR3 is built from 14 residues. CDR1 and CDR2 (germline): SEHNR, FQNEAQ (reference sequence). The CDR3 bases are TGTGCCAGCACCTTAGGTTCCAGCACCTATGGCTACACCTTC. The encoded protein is CASTLGSSTYGYTF.

The V call is TRBV5-8, the J call TRBJ2-1; D perhaps matches TRBD2 (5 bases). Germline V CDR1 and CDR2: SGHTS, YDEGEE. Trimming cost V 6 bases and J 5 bases, with 15 bases left between them. The CDR3 consists of 14 residues. CDR3 region: CASTLTLGDNEQFF. CDR3 DNA: TGTGCCAGCACCCTGACCCTCGGGGACAATGAGCAGTTCTTC. Full variable domain (missing parts from reference TRBV5-8 and TRBJ2-1): EAGVTQSPTHLIKTRGQQATLRCSPISGHTSVYWYQQALGLGLQFLLWYDEGEERNRGNFPPRFSGRQFPNYSSELNVNALELEDSALYLCASTLTLGDNEQFFGPGTRLTVL.

V usage is TRBV11-2 and J usage is TRBJ1-6; D remains ambiguous. CDR1 and CDR2 (germline): SGHAT, FQNNGV. V lost 3 bases and J lost 0, with 6 bases in between. The CDR3 extends over 15 amino acids. The CDR3 bases are TGTGCCAGCAGCTTGGACGGCTCCTATAATTCACCCCTCCACTTT. It is translated as CASSLDGSYNSPLHF.

V gene TRBV5-1 combines with J gene TRBJ2-5; weak D call: TRBD2 (5 bases). The germline V and J ends were trimmed by 0 bases and 5 bases, with 8 bases remaining between them. This CDR3 region has 13 residues. Germline values: CDR1 SGHRS, CDR2 YFSETQ. The CDR3, as DNA: TGCGCCAGCAGCTTGGCCCGCGGGGAGACCCAGTACTTC. It specifies CASSLARGETQYF.

This chain uses TRBV29-1 with TRBJ2-6; D gene unclear. This CDR3 has 11 residues. The germline V gene encodes CDR1 SQVTM and CDR2 ANQGSEA. Trimming removed 0 bases from V and 9 bases from J, with 3 bases in between. The CDR3 protein is CSVEDLNVLTF. The DNA for the CDR3 is TGCAGCGTTGAAGACCTCAACGTCCTGACTTTC.

The CDR3 here is CASSPASRLAGAGNEQFF. CDR3 nucleotides: TGTGCCAGCTCACCTGCGAGTAGACTAGCGGGGGCCGGCAATGAGCAGTTCTTC. The chain employs TRBV18 and TRBJ2-1, with TRBD2 identical over 12 bases. This CDR3 region has 18 residues. Trimming took 3 bases from V and 6 from J; bases not matched to a gene: 12. The germline V gene encodes CDR1 KGHSH and CDR2 LQKENI.

The rearrangement uses TRBV11-3 and TRBJ1-1, with TRBD1 matching 10 bases. CDR1 is SGHNT and CDR2 is YENEEA in the germline V gene. The CDR3 covers 15 residues. V was clipped by 5 bases and J by 1 base; unmatched bases: 4. The CDR3 sequence: CASSPGTGANTEAFF. The CDR3 DNA is TGTGCCAGCAGCCCTGGGACAGGGGCGAACACTGAAGCTTTCTTT.

The rearrangement joins TRBV7-3 to TRBJ2-3, with D tentatively TRBD1 (7 bases). V was cut by 2 bases and J by 3 bases, with 15 bases left in between. This CDR3 is 16 amino acids long. Looked up from germline, CDR1 is SGHTA and CDR2 is FQGTGA. The CDR3 reads CASSLPGGGGTDTQYF. The CDR3 DNA follows: TGTGCCAGCAGCTTACCTGGAGGGGGCGGAACAGATACGCAGTATTTT.

The chain recombines TRBV28 with TRBJ2-1; 8 nucleotides match TRBD2. The CDR3 length is 14 residues. The V gene's germline CDR1 is MDHEN and CDR2 SYDVKM. V lost 5 bases, J lost 10 bases, and 10 bases stayed unmatched. CDR3 loop: CASSHSRLAKEQFF. Written as DNA, the CDR3 is TGTGCCAGCAGTCACTCTAGACTAGCGAAAGAGCAGTTCTTC.

V is TRBV19 and J is TRBJ1-5; no clear D gene. Germline CDR1 LNHDA, CDR2 SQIVND (reference sequence). V was cut by 6 bases and J by 0 bases, with 12 bases left in between. This CDR3 region has 15 residues. The CDR3 DNA reads as TGTGCCAGTAGGTTGGTAGTCTATAGCAATCAGCCCCAGCATTTT. Its protein product is CASRLVVYSNQPQHF.

The gene calls are TRBV7-9 and TRBJ2-2, with a weak D call TRBD2 (5 bases). The germline V and J ends were trimmed by 2 bases and 7 bases, with 14 bases remaining between them. In germline, CDR1 is SEHNR, CDR2 FQNEAQ (reference sequence). The CDR3 covers 15 residues. The DNA for the CDR3 is TGTGCCAGCAGCTTATCTTTTGGAGGCCACGGGGAGCTGTTTTTT. This codes for CASSLSFGGHGELFF.

The chain joins TRBV6-5 to TRBJ2-1; weak D call: TRBD1 (6 bases). The CDR3 loop spans 16 amino acids. Germline V gives CDR1 MNHEY, CDR2 SVGAGI. V was shortened by 2 bases and J by 0 bases, with 11 bases between the two germline ends. CDR3 protein: CASSYRQVGSYNEQFF. The CDR3 coding sequence is TGTGCCAGCAGTTACAGACAGGTGGGCTCCTACAATGAGCAGTTCTTC.

The chain joins TRBV30 to TRBJ1-2; D not resolved. The V gene lost 3 bases and the J gene lost 1 base, with 6 bases spanning the gap. This CDR3 is 12 amino acids long. Germline V gives CDR1 GTSNPN, CDR2 SVGIG (reference sequence). The CDR3 is CAWREFNYGYTF. CDR3 nucleotides: TGTGCCTGGAGAGAATTTAACTATGGCTACACCTTC.

This clone was seen just once. The chain has TRBV6-5 and TRBJ1-2, with D uncertain. The CDR3 covers 13 residues. With 4 bases removed from V and 7 bases from J, the gap between germline ends came to 13 bases. Germline values: CDR1 MNHEY, CDR2 SVGAGI. The CDR3 nucleotides are TGTGCCAGCAGTTCTCTAGGCTGGGGTGGCTACACCTTC. Translating it yields CASSSLGWGGYTF.

The chain links TRBV2 to TRBJ1-5; no clear D gene. CDR1 and CDR2 (germline): SNHLY, FYNNEI. CDR3 length equals 15 residues. Trimming took 4 bases from V and 7 from J, leaving 17 bases between them. The DNA of the CDR3 is TGTGCCAGCAGTGTAAGAGGCGAGGGATGGCAGCCCCAGCATTTT. Translation gives CASSVRGEGWQPQHF.

The chain links TRBV30 to TRBJ2-6, with TRBD1 identical over 10 bases. Germline loops: CDR1 GTSNPN, CDR2 SVGIG (reference sequence). The trim removed 0 bases at V and 0 bases at J, leaving 14 bases unmatched. This CDR3 has 21 residues. This chain's CDR3 is CAWSVRVGGTGAYSGANVLTF. CDR3 in DNA: TGTGCCTGGAGTGTACGGGTCGGTGGGACAGGGGCCTACTCTGGGGCCAACGTCCTGACTTTC.

This chain uses TRBV6-1 with TRBJ1-2; D gene uncertain. There are 17 residues in the CDR3. Trimming removed 2 bases from V and 3 bases from J, with 19 bases in between. The germline CDR1 and CDR2 sequences are MNHNS and SASEGT. CDR3 amino acids: CASSEIDTLLGYYGYTF. In DNA form, the CDR3 reads TGTGCCAGCAGTGAAATTGATACCTTACTCGGCTACTATGGCTACACCTTC.

This chain links TRBV7-9 with TRBJ2-1, with a possible D match to TRBD2 (6 bases). Germline V lookup: CDR1 SEHNR, CDR2 FQNEAQ (reference sequence). V was shortened by 5 bases and J by 1 base, with 18 bases between the two germline ends. The CDR3 has 17 amino acids. The CDR3 nucleotides read TGTGCCAGCAGCCCCACGACTAGTGCAGCGTCCTACAATGAGCAGTTCTTC. Encoded protein: CASSPTTSAASYNEQFF.

The chain links TRBV5-1 to TRBJ1-1, with D possibly being TRBD1 (5 bases). V shed 3 bases and J shed 4 bases, with 13 bases lying between them. The CDR3 loop spans 14 amino acids. The V gene's germline CDR1 is SGHRS and CDR2 YFSETQ. The CDR3 loop is CASSWDQGSTEAFF. Here the CDR3 DNA reads TGCGCCAGCAGCTGGGATCAGGGAAGCACTGAAGCTTTCTTT. Filled out from reference TRBV5-1 and TRBJ1-1, the complete variable domain reads KAGVTQTPRYLIKTRGQQVTLSCSPISGHRSVSWYQQTPGQGLQFLFEYFSETQRNKGNFPGRFSGRQFSNSRSEMNVSTLELGDSALYLCASSWDQGSTEAFFGQGTRLTVV.

This rearrangement joins TRBV5-1 to TRBJ2-3; 12 bases are a match to TRBD2. Germline CDR1 and CDR2: SGHRS and YFSETQ. This CDR3 comprises 16 residues. The J segment lost 4 bases and the V segment lost 3 bases, leaving 6 bases of the junction unmatched. The CDR3 sequence: CASSSTSGGFSDTQYF. The CDR3 coding sequence is TGCGCCAGCAGCTCGACTAGCGGGGGATTTTCAGATACGCAGTATTTT.

The rearrangement links TRBV5-5 to TRBJ2-5; 7 nucleotides align to TRBD1. CDR1 and CDR2 (germline): SGHKS, YYEKEE (reference sequence). CDR3 length equals 16 residues. V dropped 4 bases and J dropped 3; count of bases not matched to a gene: 12. CDR3 sequence: CASSLHRSTGKETQYF. CDR3 nucleotides: TGTGCCAGCAGCCTACATAGATCGACAGGGAAAGAGACCCAGTACTTC.

This clone was counted between two and nine times. V usage is TRBV5-4 and J usage is TRBJ1-2, with a tentative D call TRBD1 (5 bases). The CDR3 consists of 14 residues. V lost 0 bases to trimming and J lost 4 bases, with 10 bases between them. Germline CDR1 SGHNT, CDR2 YYREEE (reference sequence). This chain's CDR3 is CASSLGGTGYGYTF. CDR3 sequence (DNA): TGTGCCAGCAGCTTGGGAGGGACCGGCTATGGCTACACCTTC.